Listed below are T cell receptor beta chains from one sample, sequenced in a study of regulatory T cells in long-lasting Graves disease. Each CDR3 protein is one row after TCRdb ran MiXCR on the multiplex PCR reads. Of 400,000 to 500,000 distinct CDR3 sequences listed, roughly 23% are singletons. Material: peripheral blood mononuclear cells (PBMCs), obtained when the disease was refractory, from a patient treated with antithyroid drugs. These receptors were collected from a female donor with Graves disease. Each CDR3 is given with its conserved first and last residue. A D gene is named only where the DNA matches it firmly. Clone size is not always given. Where it is, it says once, few, many or a class for expanded clones.

D gene: -; clone size: -; V gene: TRBV5-6; J gene: TRBJ2-1; CDR3 protein: CASSLDERNEQFF; CDR3 DNA: TGTGCCAGCAGCTTGGATGAGCGCAATGAGCAGTTCTTC
D gene: -; clone size: -; V gene: TRBV18; J gene: TRBJ2-7; CDR3 protein: CASSPTRTGTSYEQYF; CDR3 DNA: TGTGCCAGCTCACCGACACGAACCGGGACTTCCTACGAGCAGTACTTC
D gene: -; clone size: -; V gene: TRBV15; J gene: TRBJ1-2; CDR3 protein: CATSRDRKESNYGYTF; CDR3 DNA: TGTGCCACCAGCAGAGATCGGAAAGAGTCTAACTATGGCTACACCTTC
D gene: TRBD2; clone size: -; V gene: TRBV28; J gene: TRBJ2-3; CDR3 protein: CASAGAALGSDTQYF; CDR3 DNA: TGTGCCTCAGCGGGAGCCGCGCTAGGGTCAGATACGCAGTATTTT
D gene: -; clone size: many; V gene: TRBV6-9; J gene: TRBJ1-2; CDR3 protein: CASSYSLRDYGYTF; CDR3 DNA: TGTGCCAGCAGTTATTCCCTCAGGGACTATGGCTACACCTTC
D gene: TRBD1; clone size: many; V gene: TRBV12-3/TRBV12-4; J gene: TRBJ1-5; CDR3 protein: CASSHQGGSAQHF; CDR3 DNA: TGTGCCAGCAGTCACCAGGGGGGGTCAGCCCAGCATTTT
D gene: -; clone size: many; V gene: TRBV12-3/TRBV12-4; J gene: TRBJ2-7; CDR3 protein: CASSPPGPLVEQYF; CDR3 DNA: TGTGCCAGCAGTCCCCCGGGTCCGCTTGTGGAGCAGTACTTC
D gene: -; clone size: many; V gene: TRBV2; J gene: TRBJ1-5; CDR3 protein: CASSEGQGYNQPQHF; CDR3 DNA: TGTGCCAGCAGTGAGGGGCAGGGCTACAATCAGCCCCAGCATTTT
D gene: -; clone size: many; V gene: TRBV12-3/TRBV12-4; J gene: TRBJ2-2; CDR3 protein: CASSFRGPAGELFF; CDR3 DNA: TGTGCCAGCAGTTTTCGTGGCCCGGCCGGGGAGCTGTTTTTT
D gene: -; clone size: many; V gene: TRBV2; J gene: TRBJ2-5; CDR3 protein: CASNENPQETQYF; CDR3 DNA: TGTGCCAGCAACGAGAATCCCCAAGAGACCCAGTACTTC
D gene: -; clone size: many; V gene: TRBV20-1; J gene: TRBJ2-5; CDR3 protein: CSAWEEMWEETQYF; CDR3 DNA: TGCAGTGCCTGGGAGGAGATGTGGGAGGAGACCCAGTACTTC
D gene: -; clone size: many; V gene: TRBV28; J gene: TRBJ1-1; CDR3 protein: CASTRTANTEAFF; CDR3 DNA: TGTGCCAGCACAAGGACAGCTAACACTGAAGCTTTCTTT
D gene: TRBD1; clone size: -; V gene: TRBV6-5; J gene: TRBJ1-1; CDR3 protein: CASSYEGTGGSEAFF; CDR3 DNA: TGTGCCAGCAGTTATGAAGGGACAGGGGGGTCTGAAGCTTTCTTT
D gene: -; clone size: -; V gene: TRBV28; J gene: TRBJ1-1; CDR3 protein: CATFPGGGRAEAFF; CDR3 DNA: TGTGCCACCTTTCCTGGGGGGGGGCGGGCTGAAGCTTTCTTT
D gene: -; clone size: -; V gene: TRBV29-1; J gene: TRBJ2-1; CDR3 protein: CRPNNEQFF; CDR3 DNA: TGCAGGCCGAACAATGAGCAGTTCTTC
D gene: TRBD1; clone size: few; V gene: TRBV20-1; J gene: TRBJ2-5; CDR3 protein: CSAHRDSQETQYF; CDR3 DNA: TGCAGTGCCCACAGGGACAGCCAAGAGACCCAGTACTTC
D gene: -; clone size: many; V gene: TRBV20-1; J gene: TRBJ2-7; CDR3 protein: CSASVGLAPSYEQYF; CDR3 DNA: TGCAGTGCTTCTGTTGGCCTAGCGCCCTCCTACGAGCAGTACTTC
D gene: -; clone size: -; V gene: TRBV20-1; J gene: TRBJ2-7; CDR3 protein: CSAQHTTRRYEQYF; CDR3 DNA: TGCAGTGCTCAACACACCACAAGACGATACGAGCAGTACTTC
D gene: -; clone size: -; V gene: TRBV20-1; J gene: TRBJ2-7; CDR3 protein: CSARTTTDYEQYF; CDR3 DNA: TGCAGTGCTAGAACGACTACCGACTACGAGCAGTACTTC
D gene: -; clone size: many; V gene: TRBV28; J gene: TRBJ1-3; CDR3 protein: CATHNSGNTIYF; CDR3 DNA: TGTGCCACCCATAACTCTGGAAACACCATATATTTT
D gene: -; clone size: -; V gene: TRBV7-2; J gene: TRBJ1-3; CDR3 protein: CASSSRAEKRNTIYF; CDR3 DNA: TGTGCCAGCAGTTCCCGGGCCGAAAAGCGAAACACCATATATTTT
D gene: TRBD2; clone size: many; V gene: TRBV25-1; J gene: TRBJ2-5; CDR3 protein: CASSESLTSGRPETQYF; CDR3 DNA: TGTGCCAGCAGTGAATCCCTAACTAGCGGGAGACCAGAGACCCAGTACTTC
D gene: TRBD1; clone size: -; V gene: TRBV5-1; J gene: TRBJ1-3; CDR3 protein: CASSVTTGGGNTIYF; CDR3 DNA: TGCGCCAGCAGCGTAACGACAGGGGGAGGAAACACCATATATTTT
D gene: TRBD1; clone size: few; V gene: TRBV7-9; J gene: TRBJ2-7; CDR3 protein: CASSCPETGSYEQYF; CDR3 DNA: TGTGCCAGCAGCTGCCCGGAGACAGGGTCCTACGAGCAGTACTTC
D gene: -; clone size: -; V gene: TRBV28; J gene: TRBJ1-4; CDR3 protein: CASSLGGSEKLFF; CDR3 DNA: TGTGCCAGCAGTTTGGGCGGGAGTGAAAAACTGTTTTTT
D gene: TRBD2; clone size: many; V gene: TRBV29-1; J gene: TRBJ2-7; CDR3 protein: CSVFTSGRSSYEQYF; CDR3 DNA: TGCAGCGTTTTCACTAGCGGGAGGTCTTCCTACGAGCAGTACTTC
D gene: -; clone size: many; V gene: TRBV7-8; J gene: TRBJ2-5; CDR3 protein: CASSLLGRGETQYF; CDR3 DNA: TGTGCCAGCAGCTTGTTGGGCCGGGGGGAGACCCAGTACTTC
D gene: TRBD1; clone size: once; V gene: TRBV10-3; J gene: TRBJ2-5; CDR3 protein: CAISESGGQAKETQYF; CDR3 DNA: TGTGCCATCAGTGAGTCAGGGGGACAGGCTAAAGAGACCCAGTACTTC
D gene: -; clone size: -; V gene: TRBV5-1; J gene: TRBJ2-1; CDR3 protein: CASSLELSAYNEQFF; CDR3 DNA: TGCGCCAGCAGCTTGGAACTTTCCGCCTACAATGAGCAGTTCTTC
D gene: -; clone size: -; V gene: TRBV6-4; J gene: TRBJ2-5; CDR3 protein: CASSLTPGLRQETQYF; CDR3 DNA: TGTGCCAGCAGCCTTACCCCGGGACTCCGGCAAGAGACCCAGTACTTC
D gene: -; clone size: many; V gene: TRBV28; J gene: TRBJ1-1; CDR3 protein: CASGYDSTEAFF; CDR3 DNA: TGTGCCAGCGGATATGATAGCACTGAAGCTTTCTTT
D gene: TRBD1; clone size: few; V gene: TRBV10-3; J gene: TRBJ1-2; CDR3 protein: CAISGTGTTNYGYTF; CDR3 DNA: TGTGCCATCAGCGGGACAGGGACGACTAACTATGGCTACACCTTC
D gene: -; clone size: -; V gene: TRBV5-1; J gene: TRBJ1-5; CDR3 protein: CASRWGLGAGQPQHF; CDR3 DNA: TGCGCCAGCAGATGGGGTTTGGGGGCTGGCCAGCCCCAGCATTTT
D gene: -; clone size: many; V gene: TRBV6-5; J gene: TRBJ1-4; CDR3 protein: CASSYLGALGEKLFF; CDR3 DNA: TGTGCCAGCAGTTACCTCGGGGCCCTGGGTGAAAAACTGTTTTTT
D gene: -; clone size: once; V gene: TRBV6-2/TRBV6-3; J gene: TRBJ2-3; CDR3 protein: CASSFRAASTDTQYF; CDR3 DNA: TGTGCCAGCAGTTTTAGAGCGGCTAGCACAGATACGCAGTATTTT
D gene: -; clone size: many; V gene: TRBV7-8; J gene: TRBJ2-2; CDR3 protein: CASSPSWSNTGELFF; CDR3 DNA: TGTGCCAGCAGCCCCTCCTGGTCGAACACCGGGGAGCTGTTTTTT